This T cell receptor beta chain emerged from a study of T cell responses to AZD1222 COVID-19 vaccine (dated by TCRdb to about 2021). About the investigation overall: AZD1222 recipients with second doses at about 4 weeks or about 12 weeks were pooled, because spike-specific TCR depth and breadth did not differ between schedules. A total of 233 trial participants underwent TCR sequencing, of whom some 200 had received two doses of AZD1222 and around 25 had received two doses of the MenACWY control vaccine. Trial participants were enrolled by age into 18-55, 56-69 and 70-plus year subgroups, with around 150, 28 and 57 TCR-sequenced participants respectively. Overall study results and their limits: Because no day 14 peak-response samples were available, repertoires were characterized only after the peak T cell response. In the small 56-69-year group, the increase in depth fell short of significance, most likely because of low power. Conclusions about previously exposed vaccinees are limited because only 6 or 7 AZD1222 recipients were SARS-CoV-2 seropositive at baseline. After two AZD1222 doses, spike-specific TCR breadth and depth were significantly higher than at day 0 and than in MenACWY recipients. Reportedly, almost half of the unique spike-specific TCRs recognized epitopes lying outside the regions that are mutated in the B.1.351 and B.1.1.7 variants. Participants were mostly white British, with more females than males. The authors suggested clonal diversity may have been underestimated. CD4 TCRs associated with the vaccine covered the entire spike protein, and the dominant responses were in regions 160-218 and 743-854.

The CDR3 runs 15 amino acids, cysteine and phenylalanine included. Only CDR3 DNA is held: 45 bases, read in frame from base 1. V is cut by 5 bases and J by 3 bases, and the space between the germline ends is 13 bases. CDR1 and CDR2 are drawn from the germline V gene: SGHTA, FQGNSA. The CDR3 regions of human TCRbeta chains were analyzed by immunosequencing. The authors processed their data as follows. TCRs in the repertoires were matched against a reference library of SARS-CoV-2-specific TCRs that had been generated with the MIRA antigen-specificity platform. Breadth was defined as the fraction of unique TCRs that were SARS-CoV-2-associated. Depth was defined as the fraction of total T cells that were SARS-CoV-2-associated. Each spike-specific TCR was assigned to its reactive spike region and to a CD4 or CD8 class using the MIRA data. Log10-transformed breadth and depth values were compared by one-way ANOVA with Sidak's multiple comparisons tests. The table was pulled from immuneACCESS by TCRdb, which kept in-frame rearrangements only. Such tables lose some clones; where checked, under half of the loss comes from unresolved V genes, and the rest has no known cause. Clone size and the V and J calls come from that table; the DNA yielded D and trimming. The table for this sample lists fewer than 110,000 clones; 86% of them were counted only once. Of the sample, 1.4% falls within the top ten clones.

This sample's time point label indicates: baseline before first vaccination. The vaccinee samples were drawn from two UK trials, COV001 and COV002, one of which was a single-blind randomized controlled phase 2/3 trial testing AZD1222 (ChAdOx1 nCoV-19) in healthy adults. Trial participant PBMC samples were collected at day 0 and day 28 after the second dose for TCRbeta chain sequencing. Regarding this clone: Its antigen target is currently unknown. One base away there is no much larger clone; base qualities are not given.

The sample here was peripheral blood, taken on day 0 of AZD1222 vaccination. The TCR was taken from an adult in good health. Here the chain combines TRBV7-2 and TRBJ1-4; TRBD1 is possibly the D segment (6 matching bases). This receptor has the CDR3 CASSGSRGPNEKLFF. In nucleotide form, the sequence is TGTGCCAGCAGCGGCAGCAGGGGACCTAATGAAAAACTGTTTTTT.